Below are 22 T cell receptor beta chains sequenced from a single sample in a study of blood T cell repertoires in COVID-19. Data came from immunoSEQ multiplex PCR; TCRdb stores just in-frame clones and leaves some out. The sample includes fewer than 200,000 clones, roughly 76% seen only once; the top ten take less than 15%. Input material: peripheral blood. The origin of the receptors is an elderly woman with COVID-19, enrolled during active disease.

This chain connects TRBV15 to TRBJ2-3; the match to TRBD2 covers 8 bases. From germline, CDR1 is LNHNV and CDR2 YYDKDF (reference sequence). This CDR3 has 17 residues. V dropped 0 bases and J dropped 6; count of bases not matched to a gene: 11. CDR3 sequence: CATSRDEHAGGVDTQYF. CDR3 bases: TGTGCCACCAGCAGAGATGAACACGCGGGGGGTGTGGATACGCAGTATTTT.

The chain is built from TRBV5-6 and TRBJ1-2; 8 nucleotides line up with TRBD1. Germline values: CDR1 SGHDT, CDR2 YYEEEE. Trimming at V came to 3 bases and at J to 3 bases, leaving 4 bases not matched to a gene. The CDR3 consists of 14 residues. CDR3 sequence: CASSSDREYYGYTF. The CDR3 nucleotides are TGTGCCAGCAGCTCGGACAGGGAGTACTATGGCTACACCTTC. Filled out from reference TRBV5-6 and TRBJ1-2, the complete variable domain reads DAGVTQSPTHLIKTRGQQVTLRCSPKSGHDTVSWYQQALGQGPQFIFQYYEEEERQRGNFPDRFSGHQFPNYSSELNVNALLLGDSALYLCASSSDREYYGYTFGSGTRLTVV.

This clone was observed many times. CDR3 loop: CASSQDSPAGAGANVLTF. Here the CDR3 DNA reads TGTGCCAGCAGCCAAGATTCACCAGCGGGAGCTGGGGCCAACGTCCTGACTTTC. The chain employs TRBV4-2 and TRBJ2-6; 8 bases agree with TRBD2. The germline CDR1 and CDR2 sequences are LGHNA and YNFKEQ. CDR3 length: 18 amino acids. J lost 2 bases, V lost 0 bases, and 6 bases had no gene match.

The rearrangement joins TRBV19 to TRBJ2-1; TRBD2 agrees at 12 bases. The V and J ends lost 1 base and 4 bases, in that order; junction bases with no gene match: 2. The CDR3 is 16 residues long. The germline gives CDR1 LNHDA, CDR2 SQIVND (reference sequence). The CDR3 coding sequence is TGTGCCAGTAGTATAGGCACTAGCGGGAGGTACAATGAGCAGTTCTTC. This encodes CASSIGTSGRYNEQFF.

J is TRBJ2-3 and V is TRBV5-1; TRBD2 agrees at 9 bases. CDR1 and CDR2 (germline): SGHRS, YFSETQ. After removal of 5 bases from V and 2 bases from J, the junction contained 3 bases not matched to a gene. The CDR3 extends over 14 amino acids. CDR3 loop: CASSLAGNTDTQYF. CDR3 coding DNA: TGCGCCAGCAGTCTAGCGGGGAACACAGATACGCAGTATTTT.

The chain combines TRBV19 with TRBJ1-3; D might be TRBD1 (6 bases). V was trimmed by 6 bases and J by 4 bases, leaving 19 bases between them. This CDR3 comprises 16 residues. CDR1 and CDR2 (germline): LNHDA, SQIVND (reference sequence). DNA for the CDR3: TGTGCCAGTAGGCTCCTAGACAGGTGGAGGGGAAACACCATATATTTT. It specifies CASRLLDRWRGNTIYF.

V gene TRBV20-1 combines with J gene TRBJ2-1; 7 nucleotides match TRBD1. The V gene end was trimmed by 5 bases and the J gene end by 11 bases; junction bases not matched to a gene: 6. Germline CDR1 is DFQATT and CDR2 is SNEGSKA (reference sequence). The CDR3 extends over 11 amino acids. The CDR3 loop is CSAGRDRKQFF. The CDR3 DNA follows: TGCAGTGCTGGCCGGGACAGAAAGCAGTTCTTC.

The chain recombines TRBV15 with TRBJ2-5, with 14 bases matching TRBD2. Germline loops: CDR1 LNHNV, CDR2 YYDKDF (reference sequence). The CDR3 runs 15 residues. Trimming removed 1 base from V and 5 bases from J; junction bases left unmatched: 0. CDR3 amino acids: CATSRGTSGRETQYF. The CDR3 DNA reads as TGTGCCACCAGCAGAGGGACTAGCGGGAGGGAGACCCAGTACTTC.

The V and J genes are TRBV18 and TRBJ1-1; D may be TRBD1 (6 bases). CDR1 is KGHSH, CDR2 LQKENI, per germline. Trimming cost V 5 bases and J 5 bases, with 6 bases left between them. CDR3 size: 11 residues. In DNA, the CDR3 is TGTGCCAGCTCAGACAGGACTGAAGCTTTCTTT. This gives the protein CASSDRTEAFF. Full variable domain (missing parts from reference TRBV18 and TRBJ1-1): NAGVMQNPRHLVRRRGQEARLRCSPMKGHSHVYWYRQLPEEGLKFMVYLQKENIIDESGMPKERFSAEFPKEGPSILRIQQVVRGDSAAYFCASSDRTEAFFGQGTRLTVV.

This clone appeared a few times. The chain is built from TRBV5-6 and TRBJ2-1; no reliable D call. V lost 4 bases and J lost 3, with 11 bases in between. The CDR3 is 14 residues long. Per the germline V gene, CDR1 is SGHDT and CDR2 is YYEEEE. The CDR3 protein is CASSLRGVYNEQFF. In DNA, the CDR3 is TGTGCCAGCAGCCTTCGAGGTGTCTACAATGAGCAGTTCTTC.

The sample holds one count of this clone. The chain links TRBV7-2 to TRBJ1-2; D might be TRBD1 (6 bases). Trimming left V 6 bases short and J 8 bases short, with 25 bases between. This CDR3 spans 16 amino acids. Germline loops: CDR1 SGHTA, CDR2 FQGNSA. CDR3 protein: CASSPRGGGDTLGYTF. CDR3 nucleotides: TGTGCCAGCAGTCCTCGAGGTGGGGGCGATACCCTAGGCTACACCTTC. Full variable domain (rest looked up from reference TRBV7-2 and TRBJ1-2): GAGVSQSPSNKVTEKGKDVELRCDPISGHTALYWYRQSLGQGLEFLIYFQGNSAPDKSGLPSDRFSAERTGGSVSTLTIQRTQQEDSAVYLCASSPRGGGDTLGYTFGSGTRLTVV.

The chain employs TRBV5-4 and TRBJ1-2; possibly TRBD1 for D (6 bases). V was pared by 6 bases and J by 4 bases, with 13 bases between. The V gene's germline CDR1 is SGHNT and CDR2 YYREEE (reference sequence). The CDR3 runs 13 residues. In DNA, the CDR3 is TGTGCCAGCAATCTGGACAGCGTCTATGGCTACACCTTC. Residues: CASNLDSVYGYTF.

The V call is TRBV7-2, the J call TRBJ1-5; possible D gene TRBD1, 6 bases. Per germline, CDR1 SGHTA and CDR2 FQGNSA. Trimming removed 2 bases from V and 5 bases from J, with 10 bases in between. The CDR3 covers 14 residues. The CDR3 is CASSLTGSHQPQHF. CDR3 nucleotides: TGTGCCAGCAGCTTAACAGGGTCGCATCAGCCCCAGCATTTT.

The chain uses TRBV9 and TRBJ1-3; D possibly corresponds to TRBD1 (6 bases). The CDR3 is 14 amino acids. The V gene's germline CDR1 is SGDLS and CDR2 YYNGEE. V lost 2 bases to trimming and J lost 1 base, with 7 bases between them. CDR3 in DNA: TGTGCCAGCAGCGTTACAGGGTCTGGAAACACCATATATTTT. It codes for CASSVTGSGNTIYF.

In its sample, this clone was seen once. The V call is TRBV19, the J call TRBJ1-2, with D possibly matching TRBD1 (6 bases). The CDR3 totals 12 residues. V lost 7 bases and J 5 bases, leaving 11 bases between the germline ends. Germline V gene data show CDR1 as LNHDA and CDR2 as SQIVND (reference sequence). This CDR3 is CASTQGPYGYTF. CDR3 in DNA: TGTGCCAGTACACAGGGCCCGTATGGCTACACCTTC.

This clone was recorded a few times. The chain employs TRBV12-3 or TRBV12-4 and TRBJ1-6, with D possibly being TRBD1 (6 bases). Trimming shortened V by 5 bases and J by 9 bases, and 11 bases separated the two germline ends. CDR3 length: 13 amino acids. This CDR3 reads CASSNNRVSPLHF. DNA for the CDR3: TGTGCCAGCAGTAATAACAGGGTTTCACCCCTCCACTTT.

The table lists this clone with a count of one. Other DNA sequences from this sample encode an identical CDR3 as well. This chain links TRBV3-1 (or the pseudogene TRBV3-2) with TRBJ2-1, with no clear D. This CDR3 has 11 amino acids. Germline CDR1 and CDR2: LGHDT and YNNKEL (reference sequence). Between the trimmed V and J ends, which lost 6 bases and 3 bases, there was a span of 3 bases. The CDR3 is CASRLYNEQFF. The CDR3 DNA reads TGTGCCAGCAGACTCTACAATGAGCAGTTCTTC.

The J gene is TRBJ1-4, the V gene TRBV28; tentatively, D is TRBD1 (5 bases). This CDR3 region has 17 residues. Trimming left V 5 bases short and J 1 base short, with 17 bases between. CDR1 MDHEN and CDR2 SYDVKM come from the germline V gene. The CDR3 loop reads CASSPPQAGLTNEKLFF. DNA of the CDR3: TGTGCCAGCAGTCCCCCCCAAGCAGGGTTAACTAATGAAAAACTGTTTTTT.

The chain joins TRBV3-1 (or the pseudogene TRBV3-2) to TRBJ2-5; TRBD1 matches 7 bases. Trimming removed 4 bases from V and 4 bases from J; junction bases left unmatched: 12. Per germline, CDR1 LGHDT and CDR2 YNNKEL (reference sequence). This CDR3 has 16 amino acids. CDR3 protein: CASSPGQVGLLETQYF. DNA of the CDR3: TGTGCCAGCAGCCCCGGACAGGTGGGGCTTCTAGAGACCCAGTACTTC.

This chain joins TRBV5-1 and TRBJ1-2; tentatively, D is TRBD1 (6 bases). The V end was cut by 5 bases, the J end by 4 bases, with 9 bases between. The CDR3 runs 12 residues. From germline, CDR1 is SGHRS and CDR2 YFSETQ. CDR3 nucleotides: TGCGCCAGCAGGGACAGCCCCTATGGCTACACCTTC. As protein: CASRDSPYGYTF. The complete variable domain, with remaining parts taken from reference TRBV5-1 and TRBJ1-2, reads KAGVTQTPRYLIKTRGQQVTLSCSPISGHRSVSWYQQTPGQGLQFLFEYFSETQRNKGNFPGRFSGRQFSNSRSEMNVSTLELGDSALYLCASRDSPYGYTFGSGTRLTVV.

The chain carries TRBV3-1 (or the pseudogene TRBV3-2) and TRBJ2-1, with 8 bases lining up with TRBD2. The CDR3 extends over 16 amino acids. V was pared by 0 bases and J by 8 bases, with 9 bases of the junction left unmatched. CDR1 is LGHDT and CDR2 is YNNKEL in the germline V gene (reference sequence). CDR3 DNA: TGTGCCAGCAGCCAAGAACCAAGCGGGGGCCGGGATGAGCAGTTCTTC. Protein product: CASSQEPSGGRDEQFF.

The chain recombines TRBV2 with TRBJ2-7; a possible D gene is TRBD1 (6 bases). Germline V CDR1 and CDR2: SNHLY, FYNNEI. The CDR3 is made up of 13 amino acids. The V end lost 5 bases, the J end lost 3 bases, and 11 bases lay between the germline ends. CDR3 nucleotides: TGTGCCAGCAGTAACCCGGACAGCTACGAGCAGTACTTC. This sequence encodes CASSNPDSYEQYF. The full variable domain, completed using reference TRBV2 and TRBJ2-7, is EPEVTQTPSHQVTQMGQEVILRCVPISNHLYFYWYRQILGQKVEFLVSFYNNEISEKSEIFDDQFSVERPDGSNFTLKIRSTKLEDSAMYFCASSNPDSYEQYFGPGTRLTVT.